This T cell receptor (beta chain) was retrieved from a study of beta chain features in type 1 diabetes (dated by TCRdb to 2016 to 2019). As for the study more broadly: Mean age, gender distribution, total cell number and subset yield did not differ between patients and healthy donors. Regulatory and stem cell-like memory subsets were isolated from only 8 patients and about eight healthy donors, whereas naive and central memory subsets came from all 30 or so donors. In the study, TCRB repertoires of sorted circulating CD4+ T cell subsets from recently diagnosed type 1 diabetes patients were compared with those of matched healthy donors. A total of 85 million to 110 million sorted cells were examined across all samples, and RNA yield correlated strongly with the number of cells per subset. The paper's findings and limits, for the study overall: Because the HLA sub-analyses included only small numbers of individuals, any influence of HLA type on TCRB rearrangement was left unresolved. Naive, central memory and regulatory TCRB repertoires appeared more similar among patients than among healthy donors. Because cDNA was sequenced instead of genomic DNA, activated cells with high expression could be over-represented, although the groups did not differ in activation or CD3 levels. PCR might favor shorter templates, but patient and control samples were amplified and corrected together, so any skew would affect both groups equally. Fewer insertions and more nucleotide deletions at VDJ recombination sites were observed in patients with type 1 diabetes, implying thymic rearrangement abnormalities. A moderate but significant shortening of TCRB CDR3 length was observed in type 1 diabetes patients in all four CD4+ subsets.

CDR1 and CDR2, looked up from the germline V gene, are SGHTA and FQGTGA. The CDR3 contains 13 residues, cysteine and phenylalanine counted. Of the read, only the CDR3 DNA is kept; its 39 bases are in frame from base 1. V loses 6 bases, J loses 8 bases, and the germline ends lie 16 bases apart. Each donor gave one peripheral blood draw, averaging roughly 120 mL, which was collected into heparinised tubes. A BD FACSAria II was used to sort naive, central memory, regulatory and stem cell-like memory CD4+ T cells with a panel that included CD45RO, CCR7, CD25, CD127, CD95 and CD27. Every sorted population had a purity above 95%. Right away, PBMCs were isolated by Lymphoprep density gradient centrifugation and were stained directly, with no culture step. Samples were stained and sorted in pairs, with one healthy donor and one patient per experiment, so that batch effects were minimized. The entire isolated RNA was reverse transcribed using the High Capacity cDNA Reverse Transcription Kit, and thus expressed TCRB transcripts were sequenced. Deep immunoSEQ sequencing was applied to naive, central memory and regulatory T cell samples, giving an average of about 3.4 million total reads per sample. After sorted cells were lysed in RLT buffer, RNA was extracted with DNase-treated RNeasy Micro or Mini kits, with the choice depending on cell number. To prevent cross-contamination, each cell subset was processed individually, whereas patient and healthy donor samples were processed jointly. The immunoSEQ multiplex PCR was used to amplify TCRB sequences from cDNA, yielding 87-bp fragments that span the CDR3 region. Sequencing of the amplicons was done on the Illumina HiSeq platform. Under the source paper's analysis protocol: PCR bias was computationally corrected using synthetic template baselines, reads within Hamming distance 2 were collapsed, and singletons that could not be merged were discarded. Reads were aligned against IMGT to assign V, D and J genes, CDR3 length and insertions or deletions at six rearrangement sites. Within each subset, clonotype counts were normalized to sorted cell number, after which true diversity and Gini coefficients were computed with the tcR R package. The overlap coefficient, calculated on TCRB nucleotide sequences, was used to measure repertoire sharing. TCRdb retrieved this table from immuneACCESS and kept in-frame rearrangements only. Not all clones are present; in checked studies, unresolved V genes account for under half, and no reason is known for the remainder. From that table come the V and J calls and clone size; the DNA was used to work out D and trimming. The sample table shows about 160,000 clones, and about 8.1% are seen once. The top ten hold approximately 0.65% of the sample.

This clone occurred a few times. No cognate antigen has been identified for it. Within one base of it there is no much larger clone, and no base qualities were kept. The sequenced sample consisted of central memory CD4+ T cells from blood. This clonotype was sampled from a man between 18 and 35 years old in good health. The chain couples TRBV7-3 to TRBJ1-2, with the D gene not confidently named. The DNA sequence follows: TGTGCCAGCAGACAAACCCGGGTCACCGGCTACACCTTC. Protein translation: CASRQTRVTGYTF.